This T cell receptor beta chain emerged from a study of control samples from healthy donors and cancer patients. V gave up 4 bases and J gave up 0 bases; unmatched junction bases: 9. The CDR3 runs 17 residues. Germline loops: CDR1 SGHRS, CDR2 YFSETQ. Repertoires were generated with immunoSEQ multiplex PCR, while TCRdb's copy carries only in-frame clones and drops some. In the table there are roughly 120,000 clones, approximately 94% of which are singletons. This clonotype was obtained from a young man in good health. Sequenced material: blood. V usage is TRBV5-1 and J usage is TRBJ2-3, with 9 bases fitting TRBD1. The CDR3 DNA follows: TGCGCCAGCAGCCCGACCCGACAGGGGGACAGCACAGATACGCAGTATTTT. The encoded protein is CASSPTRQGDSTDTQYF.